What follows are 14 T cell receptor beta chains derived from one specimen sequenced in a study of shared clonotypes between healthy human individuals. Generated by immunoSEQ multiplex PCR, the TCRdb table keeps only in-frame clones and is missing some. The repertoire has roughly 770,000 clones, just over 95% of them found once; the top ten carry under 0.3%. As defined, naive CD8 cells were CD45RO-negative and positively selected for CCR7, with terminally differentiated effector memory CD45RA+ cells excluded. The sample comprised naive CD8+ T cells sorted from blood. The source is a man aged 30 to 39 in good health.

As concerns this clone: Additional DNA sequences in this sample encode the identical CDR3. The gene calls are TRBV5-1 and TRBJ2-1; D gene unclear. Germline CDR1 and CDR2: SGHRS and YFSETQ. Trimming removed 0 bases at V and 5 bases at J, with 3 bases between. This CDR3 comprises 12 residues. CDR3 nucleotides: TGCGCCAGCAGCTTGGGTCACAATGAGCAGTTCTTC. Residues: CASSLGHNEQFF.

The chain is built from TRBV11-2 and TRBJ2-2, with 12 nucleotides matching TRBD2. This CDR3 spans 18 amino acids. V gave up 2 bases and J gave up 3 bases; unmatched junction bases: 7. Germline V lookup: CDR1 SGHAT, CDR2 FQNNGV. CDR3 nucleotide sequence: TGTGCCAGCAGCTTAAGTCTAGCGGGAGGGCCCGACACCGGGGAGCTGTTTTTT. Amino acid sequence: CASSLSLAGGPDTGELFF.

The V call is TRBV7-9, the J call TRBJ2-7; TRBD2 is a possible D gene (5 bases). This CDR3 comprises 15 residues. Trimming took off 5 bases at V and 3 bases at J, with 17 bases between the two ends. CDR1 and CDR2 (germline): SEHNR, FQNEAQ (reference sequence). The CDR3 protein is CASSLHPGVGYEQYF. CDR3 DNA sequence: TGTGCCAGCAGCCTTCATCCCGGGGTGGGCTACGAGCAGTACTTC. The full variable domain, in which reference TRBV7-9 and TRBJ2-7 provide the parts outside the CDR3, is DTGVSQNPRHKITKRGQNVTFRCDPISEHNRLYWYRQTLGQGPEFLTYFQNEAQLEKSRLLSDRFSAERPKGSFSTLEIQRTEQGDSAMYLCASSLHPGVGYEQYFGPGTRLTVT.

The rearrangement joins TRBV29-1 to TRBJ2-3; 7 nucleotides line up with TRBD2. The CDR3 loop spans 20 amino acids. Trimming at V came to 2 bases and at J to 0 bases, leaving 20 bases not matched to a gene. Germline-derived CDR1 and CDR2 are SQVTM and ANQGSEA. The CDR3 loop reads CSVESVWLAAGLGSTDTQYF. The CDR3, as DNA: TGCAGCGTTGAAAGTGTTTGGCTAGCGGCAGGACTCGGGAGCACAGATACGCAGTATTTT.

CDR3 sequence: CASSSTATTNEKLFF. CDR3 in DNA: TGTGCCAGCAGTTCGACAGCAACAACTAATGAAAAACTGTTTTTT. This chain links TRBV28 with TRBJ1-4, with D maybe TRBD1 (5 bases). CDR1 and CDR2 from the germline V gene are MDHEN and SYDVKM. V lost 4 bases to trimming and J lost 0 bases, with 9 bases between them. The CDR3 has 15 residues.

CDR3 sequence: CASSTSGTSIREQFF. The CDR3 DNA sequence: TGTGCCAGTAGTACGTCCGGGACTAGCATACGTGAGCAGTTCTTC. The chain uses TRBV19 and TRBJ2-1, with 9 positions matching TRBD2. J was trimmed by 9 bases and V by 4 bases; bases with no gene match: 10. Per germline, CDR1 LNHDA and CDR2 SQIVND (reference sequence). This CDR3 contains 15 residues.

V is TRBV29-1 and J is TRBJ1-4, with D possibly TRBD1 on 5 matching bases. Germline-derived CDR1 and CDR2 are SQVTM and ANQGSEA. This CDR3 is 12 amino acids long. V gave up 5 bases and J gave up 2 bases, with 6 bases separating them. CDR3 nucleotide sequence: TGCAGCGTTCGGGGGACTAATGAAAAACTGTTTTTT. Residues: CSVRGTNEKLFF.

This clone occurred once. V gene TRBV18 combines with J gene TRBJ1-1; weak D call: TRBD1 (6 bases). The CDR3 sequence is 17 residues long. With 3 bases removed from V and 0 bases from J, the gap between germline ends came to 17 bases. Germline assignment: CDR1 KGHSH and CDR2 LQKENI. The CDR3 region is CASSPSFGQSMNTEAFF. For the CDR3, the DNA is TGTGCCAGCTCACCTAGTTTCGGACAGAGCATGAACACTGAAGCTTTCTTT. The variable domain in full, with the rest retrieved from reference TRBV18 and TRBJ1-1, is NAGVMQNPRHLVRRRGQEARLRCSPMKGHSHVYWYRQLPEEGLKFMVYLQKENIIDESGMPKERFSAEFPKEGPSILRIQQVVRGDSAAYFCASSPSFGQSMNTEAFFGQGTRLTVV.

This chain connects TRBV7-8 to TRBJ2-3; D not resolved. CDR3 size: 17 residues. Trimming removed 5 bases at V and 4 bases at J, with 22 bases between. CDR1 is SGHVS, CDR2 FQNEAQ, per germline. CDR3 amino acids: CASSPHRALLLSDTQYF. The DNA for the CDR3 is TGTGCCAGCAGCCCACATCGGGCCCTGCTATTGTCAGATACGCAGTATTTT.

The rearrangement links TRBV6-4 to TRBJ2-1; 7 bases are a match to TRBD1. The ends lost 2 bases at V and 8 bases at J; junction bases unmatched: 6. The CDR3 loop spans 14 amino acids. The germline CDR1 and CDR2 sequences are MRHNA and SNTAGT. DNA of the CDR3: TGTGCCAGCAGTGACGGGACAGTTGCTGATGAGCAGTTCTTC. Amino acids: CASSDGTVADEQFF.

This chain joins TRBV7-2 and TRBJ2-1; TRBD2 agrees at 12 bases. Trimming removed 6 bases from V and 4 bases from J; junction bases left unmatched: 4. Germline CDR1 reads SGHTA; CDR2 reads FQGNSA. This CDR3 is built from 15 residues. The CDR3 sequence: CASRTTSGSYNEQFF. CDR3 nucleotides: TGTGCCAGCAGGACGACTAGCGGGAGTTACAATGAGCAGTTCTTC.

This chain uses TRBV27 with TRBJ1-1; 10 positions agree with TRBD1. This CDR3 has 15 residues. Germline values: CDR1 MNHEY, CDR2 SMNVEV (reference sequence). Losses at the gene ends were 4 bases for V and 0 bases for J; bases not matched to a gene: 2. The CDR3 loop is CASSSGTGVNTEAFF. In nucleotides, the CDR3 is TGTGCCAGCAGTTCTGGGACAGGGGTGAACACTGAAGCTTTCTTT.

The CDR3 DNA sequence: TGTGCCAGCAGCCCAGACTCCAGCTCCTACAATGAGCAGTTCTTC. Translation: CASSPDSSSYNEQFF. The V gene is TRBV7-6, the J gene TRBJ2-1; D unresolved. Per the germline V gene, CDR1 is SGHVS and CDR2 is FNYEAQ. The CDR3 runs 15 residues. V gave up 5 bases and J gave up 0 bases, with 11 bases separating them.

This clone was observed once. The chain couples TRBV7-2 to TRBJ2-2, with D hard to call. The length of the CDR3 is 15 residues. Germline values: CDR1 SGHTA, CDR2 FQGNSA. V was pared by 2 bases and J by 4 bases, with 11 bases between. The DNA for the CDR3 is TGTGCCAGCAGCTTACGGAGTCCCAGCACCGGGGAGCTGTTTTTT. Amino acids: CASSLRSPSTGELFF.